This T cell receptor beta chain emerged from a study of T-cell reconstitution after alpha-beta-depleted transplantation in children. The CDR3 consists of 15 residues. Germline V gene lookup returns CDR1 MNHEY and CDR2 SVGEGT. V was cut by 7 bases and J by 0 bases, with 15 bases left in between. The library targeted TCRbeta and was prepared with unique molecular identifiers. TCRdb independently ran MiXCR on the PCR reads; one entry per CDR3 protein. The sample shows about 610,000 distinct CDR3 sequences, over 9.5% of them seen only once. V usage is TRBV6-2 or TRBV6-3 and J usage is TRBJ1-1; the D is unclear. The material sequenced was PBMCs from the stem cell graft donor, taken from the stem cell graft. The clonotype comes from a human donor who donated a stem cell graft to a child with acute myeloid leukemia. The CDR3, as DNA: TGTGCCAGCAACAACGGTGAAAGGATGAACACTGAAGCTTTCTTT. This gives the protein CASNNGERMNTEAFF.